This T cell receptor beta chain was sequenced for a study of T cells in Graves' hyperthyroidism and ophthalmopathy. What was amplified from RNA transcripts were TCR beta CDR3 regions. The TCR CDR3 was amplified in a first-round RT-PCR using the HTBI primer set. TCRdb called the multiplex PCR reads again in MiXCR, with one record for every CDR3 protein. The sample includes 750,000 to 950,000 distinct CDR3 sequences, 38% of them seen just once. General study findings and limits: Most thyroid clonotypes expanded above 0.001 appeared in blood too. Ophthalmopathy was identified by the model a median 6.5 months ahead of onset.

On this clonotype itself: The antigen remains unidentified. Relative to the germline gene, one junction end is altered; a read error may explain this.

The CDR3 covers 13 residues. Germline V CDR1 and CDR2: WSHSY, SAAADI. The chain has TRBV10-2 and TRBJ2-6; D unclear. Sequenced material: blood. The TCR comes from a man between 18 and 35 years old with Graves' hyperthyroidism. The CDR3 spells CASGISEANALTF. CDR3 DNA: TGCGCCAGTGGAATCTCTGAGGCCAACGCCCTGACTTTC.